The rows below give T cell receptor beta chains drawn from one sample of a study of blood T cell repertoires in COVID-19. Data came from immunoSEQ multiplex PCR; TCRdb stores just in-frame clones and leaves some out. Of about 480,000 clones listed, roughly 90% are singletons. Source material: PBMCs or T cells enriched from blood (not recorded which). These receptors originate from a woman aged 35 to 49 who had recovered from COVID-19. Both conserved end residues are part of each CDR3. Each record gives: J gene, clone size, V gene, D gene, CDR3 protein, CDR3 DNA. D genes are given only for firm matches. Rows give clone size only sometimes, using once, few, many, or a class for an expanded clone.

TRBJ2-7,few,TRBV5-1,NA,CASSFLGNGASEQYF,TGCGCCAGCAGCTTTTTGGGCAATGGCGCCTCCGAGCAGTACTTC
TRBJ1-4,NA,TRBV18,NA,CASSDTATNEKLFF,TGTGCCAGCTCTGACACCGCAACTAATGAAAAACTGTTTTTT
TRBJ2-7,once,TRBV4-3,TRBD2,CASSQESGRIHEQYF,TGCGCCAGCAGCCAAGAAAGCGGGAGAATCCACGAGCAGTACTTC
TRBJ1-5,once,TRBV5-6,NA,CASSLSGLRPQHF,TGTGCCAGCAGCTTGAGCGGATTGCGACCCCAGCATTTT
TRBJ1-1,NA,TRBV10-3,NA,CAITDSQSHTEAFF,TGTGCCATCACAGACAGCCAGTCGCACACTGAAGCTTTCTTT
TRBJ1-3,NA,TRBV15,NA,CATSRDSPGHTGNTIYF,TGTGCCACCAGCAGAGATTCCCCGGGACACACAGGAAACACCATATATTTT
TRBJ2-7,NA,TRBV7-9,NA,CASSGPYEQYF,TGTGCCAGCAGCGGCCCGTACGAGCAGTACTTC
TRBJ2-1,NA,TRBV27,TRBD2,CASSLRGLAVASSYNEQFF,TGTGCCAGCAGTTTAAGGGGACTAGCGGTTGCGAGCTCCTACAATGAGCAGTTCTTC
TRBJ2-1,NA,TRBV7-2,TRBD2,CASRRDYPYNEQFF,TGTGCCAGCAGGCGGGACTACCCTTACAATGAGCAGTTCTTC
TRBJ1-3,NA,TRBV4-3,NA,CASSGLVMSGGMSSGNTIYF,TGCGCCAGCAGCGGGTTGGTCATGTCAGGTGGCATGAGCTCTGGAAACACCATATATTTT